The 5 T cell receptor beta chains reported below all come from one sample, sequenced in a study of T cell repertoires in cytomegalovirus infection. Each CDR3 protein is one row after TCRdb ran MiXCR on the reads. The sample has some 800,000 distinct CDR3 sequences, almost 30% seen once. Their recognized antigens are unknown. The source material was cultured CD8+ T cells from PBMCs, sampled from culture after CMV antigen stimulation. Receptors originate from a human donor in good health (CMV status not recorded). Some clones in this sample may be carry-over from other donors' samples.

This clonotype was picked up one time. The chain uses TRBV20-1 and TRBJ2-1; D may be TRBD1 or TRBD2 (5 bases each). V gave up 3 bases and J gave up 4 bases, with 16 bases separating them. Germline CDR1 is DFQATT and CDR2 is SNEGSKA (reference sequence). CDR3 length equals 15 residues. The CDR3 DNA reads as TGCAGTGCTAGGAGTCCAGAGGGGCAATACAATGAGCAGTTCTTC. Residues: CSARSPEGQYNEQFF.

This clonotype showed up just a few times. The DNA of the CDR3 is TGTGCCAGCAGCTTAGGACAGGGACTTCGCACAGATACGCAGTATTTT. Protein: CASSLGQGLRTDTQYF. The chain recombines TRBV7-2 with TRBJ2-3, with D tentatively TRBD1 (7 bases). Per germline, CDR1 SGHTA and CDR2 FQGNSA. V was clipped by 1 base and J by 1 base, with 12 bases between them. The CDR3 is 16 residues long.

Turning to this clonotype: The junction and the germline gene differ at one end; a read error may be behind it. The chain recombines TRBV4-2 with TRBJ1-4; D uncertain. CDR1 and CDR2 (germline): LGHNA, YNFKEQ. This CDR3 spans 15 amino acids. The CDR3 is CASSQDWTTNEKLFF. In nucleotides, the CDR3 is TGTGCCAGTAGCCAAGACTGGACAACTAATGAAAAACTGTTTTTT.

The genes are TRBV27 and TRBJ2-5; either TRBD1 or TRBD2 may fit D (5 bases each). Trimming stripped 8 bases from V and 4 bases from J, with 14 bases between. Germline lookup yields CDR1 MNHEY and CDR2 SMNVEV (reference sequence). This CDR3 spans 13 amino acids. The CDR3 nucleotides are TGTGCCAGCGGACTGTCAGGGCGAGAGACCCAGTACTTC. Translated, it gives CASGLSGRETQYF.

The rearrangement joins TRBV15 to TRBJ2-5; D unclear. The CDR3 loop spans 16 amino acids. Deletions cut 0 bases from V and 5 bases from J, with 16 bases between. The germline V gene has CDR1 LNHNV and CDR2 YYDKDF (reference sequence). CDR3 in amino acids: CATSRDFGFLGETQYF. CDR3 coding DNA: TGTGCCACCAGCAGAGATTTCGGCTTTCTTGGGGAGACCCAGTACTTC.